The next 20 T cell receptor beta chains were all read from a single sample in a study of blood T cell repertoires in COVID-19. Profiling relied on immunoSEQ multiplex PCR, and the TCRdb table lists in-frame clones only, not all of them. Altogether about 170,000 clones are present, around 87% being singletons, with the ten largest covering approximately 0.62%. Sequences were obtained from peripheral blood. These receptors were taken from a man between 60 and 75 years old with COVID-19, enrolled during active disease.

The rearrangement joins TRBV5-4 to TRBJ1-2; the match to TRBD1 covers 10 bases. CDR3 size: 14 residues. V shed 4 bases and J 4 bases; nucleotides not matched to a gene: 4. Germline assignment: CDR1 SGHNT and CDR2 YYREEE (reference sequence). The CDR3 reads CASSKGQGIYGYTF. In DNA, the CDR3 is TGTGCCAGCAGCAAGGGACAGGGGATCTATGGCTACACCTTC.

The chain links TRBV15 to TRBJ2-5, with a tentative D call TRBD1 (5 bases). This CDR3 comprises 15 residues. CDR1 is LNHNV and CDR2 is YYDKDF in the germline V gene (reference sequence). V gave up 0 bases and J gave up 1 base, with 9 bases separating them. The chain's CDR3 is CATSRDHRTQETQYF. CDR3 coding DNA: TGTGCCACCAGCAGAGATCACAGGACCCAAGAGACCCAGTACTTC.

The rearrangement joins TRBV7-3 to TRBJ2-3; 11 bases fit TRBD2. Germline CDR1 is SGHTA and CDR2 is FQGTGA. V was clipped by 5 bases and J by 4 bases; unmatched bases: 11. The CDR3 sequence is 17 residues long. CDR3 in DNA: TGTGCCAGCAGCACATCACCTAGCGGGGGGAGGGCAGATACGCAGTATTTT. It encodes CASSTSPSGGRADTQYF.

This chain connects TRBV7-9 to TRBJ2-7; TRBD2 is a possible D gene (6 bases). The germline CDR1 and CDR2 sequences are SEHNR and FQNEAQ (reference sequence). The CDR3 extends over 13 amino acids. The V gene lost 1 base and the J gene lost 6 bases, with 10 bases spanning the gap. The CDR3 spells CASSLEAGGEQYF. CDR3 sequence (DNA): TGTGCCAGCAGCTTAGAGGCCGGGGGCGAGCAGTACTTC.

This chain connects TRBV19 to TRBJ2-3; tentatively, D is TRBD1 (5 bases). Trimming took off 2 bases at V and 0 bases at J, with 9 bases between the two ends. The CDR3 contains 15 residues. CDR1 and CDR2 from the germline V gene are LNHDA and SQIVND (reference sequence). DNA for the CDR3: TGTGCCAGTAGTATAAGGGGCCCAAGCACAGATACGCAGTATTTT. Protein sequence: CASSIRGPSTDTQYF.

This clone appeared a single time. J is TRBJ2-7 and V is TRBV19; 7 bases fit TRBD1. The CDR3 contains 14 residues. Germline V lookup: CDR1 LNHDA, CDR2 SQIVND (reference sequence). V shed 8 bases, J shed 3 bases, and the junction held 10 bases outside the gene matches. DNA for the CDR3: TGTGCCAGTTCATATAGCCGGGACAGCTACGAGCAGTACTTC. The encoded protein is CASSYSRDSYEQYF.

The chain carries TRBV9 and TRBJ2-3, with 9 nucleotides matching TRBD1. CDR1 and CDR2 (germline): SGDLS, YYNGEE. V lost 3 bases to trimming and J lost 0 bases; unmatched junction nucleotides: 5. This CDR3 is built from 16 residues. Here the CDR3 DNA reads TGTGCCAGCAGCGAGAGACAGGGGGGGAGCACAGATACGCAGTATTTT. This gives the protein CASSERQGGSTDTQYF.

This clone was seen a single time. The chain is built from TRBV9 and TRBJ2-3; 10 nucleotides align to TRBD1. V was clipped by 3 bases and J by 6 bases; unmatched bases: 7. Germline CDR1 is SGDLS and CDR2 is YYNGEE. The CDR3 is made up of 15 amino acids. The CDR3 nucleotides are TGTGCCAGCAGCGAGGAGGGGACAGGGGTGGATACGCAGTATTTT. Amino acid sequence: CASSEEGTGVDTQYF.

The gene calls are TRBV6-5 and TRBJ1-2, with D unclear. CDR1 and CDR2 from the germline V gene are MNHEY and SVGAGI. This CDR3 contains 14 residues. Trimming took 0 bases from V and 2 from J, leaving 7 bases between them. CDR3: CASSYSRMNYGYTF. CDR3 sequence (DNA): TGTGCCAGCAGTTACTCGAGAATGAACTATGGCTACACCTTC.

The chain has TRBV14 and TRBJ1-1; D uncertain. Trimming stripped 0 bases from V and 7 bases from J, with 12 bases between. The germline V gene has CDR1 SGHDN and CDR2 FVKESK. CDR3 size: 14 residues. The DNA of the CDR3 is TGTGCCAGCAGCCAAGATACGCTACGGGGTGAAGCTTTCTTT. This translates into CASSQDTLRGEAFF.

The CDR3 nucleotides are TGTGCCAGCAGTTTTCAGTCATCCTTCCCCCGTCTTACGCAGGCTGTTAGCTCCTACGAGCAGTACTTC. Protein product: CASSFQSSFPRLTQAVSSYEQYF. The chain carries TRBV28 and TRBJ2-7; D ambiguous. The CDR3 loop spans 23 amino acids. Between the trimmed V and J ends, which lost 3 bases and 0 bases, there was a span of 36 bases. The germline CDR1 and CDR2 sequences are MDHEN and SYDVKM.

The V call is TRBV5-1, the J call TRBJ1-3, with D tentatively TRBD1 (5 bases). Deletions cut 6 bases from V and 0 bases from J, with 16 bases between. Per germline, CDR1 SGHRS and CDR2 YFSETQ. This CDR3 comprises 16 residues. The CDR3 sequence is CASTSGDRFSGNTIYF. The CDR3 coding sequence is TGCGCCAGCACATCCGGTGACAGATTCTCTGGAAACACCATATATTTT.

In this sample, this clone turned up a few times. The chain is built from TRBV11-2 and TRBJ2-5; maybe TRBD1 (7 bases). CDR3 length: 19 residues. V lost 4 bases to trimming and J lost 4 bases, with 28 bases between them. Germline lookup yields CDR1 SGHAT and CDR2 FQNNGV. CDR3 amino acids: CASSWQGQRGGGVVETQYF. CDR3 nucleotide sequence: TGTGCCAGCAGCTGGCAGGGACAGCGCGGAGGGGGCGTAGTAGAGACCCAGTACTTC.

CDR3 region: CASSLRDVNQPQHF. CDR3 in DNA: TGTGCCAGCAGCCTCAGGGATGTCAATCAGCCCCAGCATTTT. The rearrangement joins TRBV7-2 to TRBJ1-5; D is perhaps TRBD1 (5 bases). Germline-derived CDR1 and CDR2 are SGHTA and FQGNSA. The CDR3 is made up of 14 amino acids. Trimming pared 5 bases from V and 3 bases from J, leaving 11 bases between.

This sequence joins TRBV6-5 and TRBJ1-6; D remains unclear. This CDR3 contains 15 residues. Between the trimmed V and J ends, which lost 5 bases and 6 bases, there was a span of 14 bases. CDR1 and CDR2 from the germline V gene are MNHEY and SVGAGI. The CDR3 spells CASSPEGGRNSPLHF. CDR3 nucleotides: TGTGCCAGCAGTCCAGAGGGTGGCCGTAATTCACCCCTCCACTTT.

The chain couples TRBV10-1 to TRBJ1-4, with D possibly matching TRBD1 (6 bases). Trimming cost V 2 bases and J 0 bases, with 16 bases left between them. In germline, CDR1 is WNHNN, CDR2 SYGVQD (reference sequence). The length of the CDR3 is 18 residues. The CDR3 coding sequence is TGCGCCAGCAGTGAGCTAAGGACAGTCTCTGCAACTAATGAAAAACTGTTTTTT. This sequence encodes CASSELRTVSATNEKLFF.

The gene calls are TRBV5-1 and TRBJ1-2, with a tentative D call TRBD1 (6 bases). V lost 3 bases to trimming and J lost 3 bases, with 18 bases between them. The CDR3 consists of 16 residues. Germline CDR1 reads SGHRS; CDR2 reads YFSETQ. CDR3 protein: CASSYGGGARDYGYTF. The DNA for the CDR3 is TGCGCCAGCAGCTATGGCGGGGGGGCCAGAGACTATGGCTACACCTTC. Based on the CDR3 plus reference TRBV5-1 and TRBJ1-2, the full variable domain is KAGVTQTPRYLIKTRGQQVTLSCSPISGHRSVSWYQQTPGQGLQFLFEYFSETQRNKGNFPGRFSGRQFSNSRSEMNVSTLELGDSALYLCASSYGGGARDYGYTFGSGTRLTVV.

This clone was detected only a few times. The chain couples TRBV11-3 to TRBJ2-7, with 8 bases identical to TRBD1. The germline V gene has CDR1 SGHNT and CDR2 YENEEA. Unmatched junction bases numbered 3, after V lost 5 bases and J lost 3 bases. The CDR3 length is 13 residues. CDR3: CASSHGQGYEQYF. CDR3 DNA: TGTGCCAGCAGCCACGGACAGGGCTACGAGCAGTACTTC.

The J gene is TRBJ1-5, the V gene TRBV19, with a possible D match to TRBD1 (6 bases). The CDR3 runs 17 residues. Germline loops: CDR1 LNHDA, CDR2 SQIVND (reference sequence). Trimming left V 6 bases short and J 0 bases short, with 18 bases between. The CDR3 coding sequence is TGTGCCAGTAGCGCCGGCGGACAGACCTATAGCAATCAGCCCCAGCATTTT. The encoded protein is CASSAGGQTYSNQPQHF. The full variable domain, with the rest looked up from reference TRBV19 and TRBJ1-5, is DGGITQSPKYLFRKEGQNVTLSCEQNLNHDAMYWYRQDPGQGLRLIYYSQIVNDFQKGDIAEGYSVSREKKESFPLTVTSAQKNPTAFYLCASSAGGQTYSNQPQHFGDGTRLSIL.

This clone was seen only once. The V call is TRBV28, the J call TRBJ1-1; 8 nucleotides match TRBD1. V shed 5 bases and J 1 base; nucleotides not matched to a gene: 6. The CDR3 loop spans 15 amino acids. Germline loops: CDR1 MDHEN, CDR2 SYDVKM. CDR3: CASSPPGTGNTEAFF. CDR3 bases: TGTGCCAGCAGTCCGCCCGGGACAGGGAACACTGAAGCTTTCTTT.